These 23 T cell receptor beta chains share one sample of origin, sequenced in a study of cytomegalovirus exposure and HLA in healthy donors. Some clones are missing from TCRdb's copy, which holds only in-frame ones; the method was immunoSEQ multiplex PCR. The top ten clones hold over 1.3% of a sample with about 110,000 clones, 88% of them seen once. Sequencing was performed on PBMCs. The receptors stem from a woman aged 25 to 39 in good health and CMV-seropositive.

This chain links TRBV5-4 with TRBJ2-1; D possibly corresponds to TRBD2 (6 bases). The CDR3 extends over 16 amino acids. Looked up from germline, CDR1 is SGHNT and CDR2 is YYREEE (reference sequence). V was clipped by 0 bases and J by 7 bases, with 17 bases between them. DNA for the CDR3: TGTGCCAGCAGCTTGGGAGTGACCGGGGGAGTAAATGAGCAGTTCTTC. Translation: CASSLGVTGGVNEQFF.

The gene calls are TRBV27 and TRBJ1-2, with 9 nucleotides matching TRBD1. Germline V lookup: CDR1 MNHEY, CDR2 SMNVEV (reference sequence). The CDR3 is made up of 14 amino acids. J was trimmed by 7 bases and V by 3 bases; bases with no gene match: 6. The DNA of the CDR3 is TGTGCCAGCAGTTTCACCGGGACAGGGCTTGGCTACACCTTC. Translating it yields CASSFTGTGLGYTF.

The chain joins TRBV9 to TRBJ2-4; the D gene is possibly TRBD2 (7 bases). CDR1 SGDLS and CDR2 YYNGEE come from the germline V gene. This CDR3 is 16 amino acids long. V was shortened by 4 bases and J by 8 bases, with 22 bases between the two germline ends. The CDR3, as DNA: TGTGCCAGCAGCCAATTCGGACCCCGGGGGGCGGACATTCAGTACTTC. Translating gives CASSQFGPRGADIQYF.

This clone is a singleton in its sample. The genes are TRBV25-1 and TRBJ1-3, with D hard to call. This CDR3 contains 15 residues. The germline V gene encodes CDR1 MGHDK and CDR2 SYGVNS. V was cut by 3 bases and J by 2 bases, with 11 bases left in between. CDR3 amino acids: CASSDTRAPGNTIYF. DNA for the CDR3: TGTGCCAGCAGTGATACGAGGGCCCCTGGAAACACCATATATTTT.

This rearrangement joins TRBV2 to TRBJ1-1, with TRBD1 as a possible D gene (6 bases). This CDR3 is built from 13 residues. Trimming removed 6 bases from V and 5 bases from J, with 13 bases in between. CDR1 and CDR2 from the germline V gene are SNHLY and FYNNEI. The CDR3, as DNA: TGTGCCAGCAGCAGGGGCGGGTGGACTGAAGCTTTCTTT. Translating gives CASSRGGWTEAFF.

This clone has only a few counts. The V gene is TRBV7-3, the J gene TRBJ1-1, with 7 bases matching TRBD1. The CDR3 runs 13 residues. CDR1 is SGHTA and CDR2 is FQGTGA in the germline V gene. J was trimmed by 7 bases and V by 4 bases; bases with no gene match: 6. CDR3 coding DNA: TGTGCCAGCAGCTCGACAGGGTCGGGTGAAGCTTTCTTT. Protein sequence: CASSSTGSGEAFF.

The chain combines TRBV6-5 with TRBJ2-7; 7 bases map to TRBD2. The CDR3 loop spans 15 amino acids. The germline gives CDR1 MNHEY, CDR2 SVGAGI. With V trimmed by 5 bases and J by 3 bases, 10 bases remained unmatched. CDR3 nucleotides: TGTGCCAGCAGTCGCTTCCAGGCGGGAGACTACGAGCAGTACTTC. It codes for CASSRFQAGDYEQYF.

The count of this clone is one. V is TRBV7-2 and J is TRBJ2-7, with no clear D. Germline V lookup: CDR1 SGHTA, CDR2 FQGNSA. The CDR3 totals 14 residues. V was pared by 1 base and J by 5 bases, with 12 bases between. The chain's CDR3 is CASSLELVSNEQYF. The CDR3 DNA is TGTGCCAGCAGCTTAGAATTGGTCTCTAACGAGCAGTACTTC. The whole variable domain, remainder taken from reference TRBV7-2 and TRBJ2-7, is GAGVSQSPSNKVTEKGKDVELRCDPISGHTALYWYRQSLGQGLEFLIYFQGNSAPDKSGLPSDRFSAERTGGSVSTLTIQRTQQEDSAVYLCASSLELVSNEQYFGPGTRLTVT.

This chain connects TRBV4-3 to TRBJ2-7; TRBD2 agrees at 8 bases. The CDR3 runs 15 residues. After removal of 3 bases from V and 2 bases from J, the junction contained 6 bases not matched to a gene. The germline V gene encodes CDR1 LGHNA and CDR2 YSLEER. CDR3 sequence (DNA): TGCGCCAGCAGCCAGGAGAGCGGGGGACCCTACGAGCAGTACTTC. Translation: CASSQESGGPYEQYF.

This chain uses TRBV7-9 with TRBJ2-7; 7 nucleotides match TRBD1. The CDR3 is 15 amino acids. Losses at the gene ends were 3 bases for V and 2 bases for J; bases not matched to a gene: 7. CDR1 SEHNR and CDR2 FQNEAQ come from the germline V gene (reference sequence). Here the CDR3 reads CASSLNRGDTYEQYF. The CDR3 nucleotides read TGTGCCAGCAGCTTGAACAGGGGCGACACCTACGAGCAGTACTTC.

This chain links TRBV4-2 with TRBJ1-2; 7 positions agree with TRBD1. The CDR3 spans 16 residues. V was clipped by 0 bases and J by 4 bases; unmatched bases: 8. Germline V gene data show CDR1 as LGHNA and CDR2 as YNFKEQ. The CDR3 reads CASSQDPKTGAYGYTF. DNA for the CDR3: TGTGCCAGCAGCCAAGACCCCAAAACAGGGGCCTATGGCTACACCTTC.

J is TRBJ1-1 and V is TRBV29-1; perhaps TRBD1 as D (5 bases). The CDR3 spans 12 residues. The germline V gene encodes CDR1 SQVTM and CDR2 ANQGSEA. Trimming left V 7 bases short and J 8 bases short, with 17 bases between. DNA for the CDR3: TGCAGCGGCTTTGTAGGGGCTAGGGAAGCTTTCTTT. Encoded protein: CSGFVGAREAFF.

This clone has just a few counts. This chain uses TRBV5-6 with TRBJ2-3; D remains ambiguous. CDR1 and CDR2 (germline): SGHDT, YYEEEE. The length of the CDR3 is 11 residues. The V end was cut by 0 bases, the J end by 10 bases, with 6 bases between. CDR3: CASSLASAQYF. The CDR3 nucleotides are TGTGCCAGCAGCTTGGCTAGTGCGCAGTATTTT.

The chain joins TRBV18 to TRBJ2-7; 11 bases are a match to TRBD1. This CDR3 contains 15 residues. Germline CDR1 is KGHSH and CDR2 is LQKENI. Unmatched junction bases numbered 6, after V lost 6 bases and J lost 2 bases. The CDR3 sequence: CASSVGQGATYEQYF. The DNA of the CDR3 is TGTGCCAGCTCGGTAGGACAGGGGGCCACCTACGAGCAGTACTTC.

The rearrangement uses TRBV21-1 and TRBJ1-2; TRBD1 is taken as the D call from the table, unchecked against the DNA. TRBV21-1 is a pseudogene. The CDR3 totals 14 residues. CDR3 residues: CASSKADRAGGYTF. The CDR3 DNA is TGTGCCAGCAGCAAGGCAGACAGGGCGGGTGGCTACACCTTC.

V usage is TRBV7-2 and J usage is TRBJ2-7; 9 bases are shared with TRBD2. V gave up 4 bases and J gave up 0 bases; unmatched junction bases: 7. Per the germline V gene, CDR1 is SGHTA and CDR2 is FQGNSA. CDR3 size: 16 residues. CDR3 in DNA: TGTGCCAGCAGCTACTATAGCGGGAGCAGCTCCTACGAGCAGTACTTC. Protein sequence: CASSYYSGSSSYEQYF.

DNA for the CDR3: TGCGCCAGCAGTGCGGGACTAGCGAAAGAGACCCAGTACTTC. Residues: CASSAGLAKETQYF. The genes are TRBV5-1 and TRBJ2-5, with 10 positions matching TRBD2. CDR3 length equals 14 residues. Per the germline V gene, CDR1 is SGHRS and CDR2 is YFSETQ. J gave up 3 bases and V 5 bases, and 4 bases lay outside the gene matches. Filled out from reference TRBV5-1 and TRBJ2-5, the complete variable domain reads KAGVTQTPRYLIKTRGQQVTLSCSPISGHRSVSWYQQTPGQGLQFLFEYFSETQRNKGNFPGRFSGRQFSNSRSEMNVSTLELGDSALYLCASSAGLAKETQYFGPGTRLLVL.

The rearrangement links TRBV28 to TRBJ1-2, with D maybe TRBD1 (5 bases). Germline CDR1 MDHEN, CDR2 SYDVKM. This CDR3 spans 16 amino acids. Trimming took off 7 bases at V and 7 bases at J, with 25 bases between the two ends. This CDR3 reads CASTFWEGQFGVGYTF. CDR3 nucleotides: TGTGCCAGCACTTTTTGGGAGGGGCAGTTCGGCGTTGGCTACACCTTC.

The chain links TRBV27 to TRBJ2-1; TRBD2 is a possible D gene (6 bases). The CDR3 totals 13 residues. Trimming stripped 7 bases from V and 7 bases from J, with 14 bases between. Germline CDR1 reads MNHEY; CDR2 reads SMNVEV (reference sequence). In nucleotides, the CDR3 is TGTGCCAGCAAGGAGTGGGCGGGAAATGAGCAGTTCTTC. It translates to CASKEWAGNEQFF.

The genes are TRBV4-2 and TRBJ2-1; 11 bases map to TRBD2. In germline, CDR1 is LGHNA, CDR2 YNFKEQ. V dropped 1 base and J dropped 1; count of bases not matched to a gene: 3. The CDR3 loop spans 17 amino acids. This chain's CDR3 is CASSQALAGGSYNEQFF. In nucleotides, the CDR3 is TGTGCCAGCAGCCAAGCGCTAGCGGGGGGATCCTACAATGAGCAGTTCTTC.

The table lists this clone with a count of one. The rearrangement links TRBV27 to TRBJ1-5; 8 nucleotides align to TRBD1. This CDR3 spans 17 amino acids. Germline values: CDR1 MNHEY, CDR2 SMNVEV (reference sequence). V lost 5 bases, J lost 6 bases, and 15 bases stayed unmatched. CDR3 DNA sequence: TGTGCCAGCAGTGCGACGGGTTCAGGGGGCGCCGGTCAGCCCCAGCATTTT. Its protein is CASSATGSGGAGQPQHF.

This chain joins TRBV6-6 and TRBJ2-7, with 9 bases aligning to TRBD1. Germline assignment: CDR1 MNHNY and CDR2 SVGAGI (reference sequence). Trimming removed 5 bases from V and 0 bases from J; junction bases left unmatched: 5. The CDR3 contains 15 residues. CDR3 loop: CASSQGTGLSYEQYF. The DNA for the CDR3 is TGTGCCAGCAGTCAAGGGACAGGGCTCTCCTACGAGCAGTACTTC.

The rearrangement joins TRBV28 to TRBJ2-7; the match to TRBD2 covers 9 bases. The V segment lost 3 bases and the J segment 4 bases; nucleotides outside the gene matches: 7. CDR3 size: 15 residues. From germline, CDR1 is MDHEN and CDR2 SYDVKM. In DNA, the CDR3 is TGTGCCAGCAGTTTCGTGCTAGCGGGGATTTACGAGCAGTACTTC. Protein sequence: CASSFVLAGIYEQYF.